This T cell receptor (beta chain) was identified in a study of blood T cell repertoires in COVID-19. Study-level information: The United States, Italy and Spain were the sources of the acute and convalescent COVID-19 samples. From T cells, B-cell-depleted T cells, or PBMCs came the material, which was cDNA or gDNA.

Those enrolled, adults aged roughly 18 to 89 years, came from around 25 US areas. The authors' processing: Amplification of reference gene primers was used by the study to estimate nucleated cell counts. TCRdb's table, derived via immunoSEQ multiplex PCR, lists solely in-frame clones and lacks some. V and J calls plus clone size are reproduced from that table; the DNA served to infer D and trimming. The profile shows about 140,000 clones, 84% of them singletons. This CDR3 has 16 residues. V was clipped by 5 bases and J by 1 base; unmatched bases: 10. The germline V gene has CDR1 MNHEY and CDR2 SMNVEV (reference sequence).

The sequence came from a woman younger than 35 who had been exposed to COVID-19. Sequencing was done on a sample of PBMCs or T cells enriched from blood (not recorded which). This chain joins TRBV27 and TRBJ1-2; 7 bases align to TRBD1. CDR3 in DNA: TGTGCCAGCAGTCCAATGACAGGGATACGTAACTATGGCTACACCTTC. Translation: CASSPMTGIRNYGYTF.